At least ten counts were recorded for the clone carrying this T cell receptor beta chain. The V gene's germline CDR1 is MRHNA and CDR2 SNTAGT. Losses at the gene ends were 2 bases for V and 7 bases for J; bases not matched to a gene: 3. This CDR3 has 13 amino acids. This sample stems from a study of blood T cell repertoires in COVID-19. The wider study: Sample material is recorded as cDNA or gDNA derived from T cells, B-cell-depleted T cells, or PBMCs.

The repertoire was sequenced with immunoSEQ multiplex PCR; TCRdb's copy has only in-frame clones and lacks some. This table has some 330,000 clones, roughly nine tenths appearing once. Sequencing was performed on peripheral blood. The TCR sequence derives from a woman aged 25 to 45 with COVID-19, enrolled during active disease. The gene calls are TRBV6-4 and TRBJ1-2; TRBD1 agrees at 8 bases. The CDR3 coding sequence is TGTGCCAGCAGTGACGAAGACAGGGGTGGCTACACCTTC. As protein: CASSDEDRGGYTF.